A single sample gave rise to the 30 T cell receptor beta chains below, sequenced in a study of identical twins (dated by TCRdb to the mid-2010s). Receptors were amplified or captured by 5' RACE. Sequencing relied on an Illumina HiSeq 2000. TCRdb reanalyzed the raw reads on its own, using fastp at Q25 for trimming and MiXCR for clone calling, and kept in-frame beta chains. Each CDR3 protein appears once, grouped with its most common genes and DNA. For this sample the table gives about 150,000 distinct CDR3 sequences, of which roughly 3.2% were detected only once. The ten largest clones capture 8% to 8.5% of the sample. The sequenced sample was memory T cells sorted from blood. The sample's cell subset or site label is to be understood as: CD45RO+ enriched T cells. The receptors here all came from a man in his late teens or twenties in good health.

This clonotype has a count of ten or more. The chain links TRBV6-6 to TRBJ2-7; D is possibly TRBD1 (6 bases). Trimming removed 5 bases at V and 6 bases at J, with 8 bases between. The CDR3 loop spans 11 amino acids. Germline values: CDR1 MNHNY, CDR2 SVGAGI (reference sequence). Here the CDR3 DNA reads TGTGCCAGCAGTCTAGGGGGCGAGCAGTACGTC. Translated: CASSLGGEQYV.

This clonotype was seen a handful of times. The V call is TRBV2, the J call TRBJ1-1; no clear D gene. V lost 8 bases and J lost 0, with 16 bases in between. CDR3 size: 15 residues. CDR1 is SNHLY and CDR2 is FYNNEI in the germline V gene. The CDR3 is CASARSALMNTEAFF. In DNA, the CDR3 is TGTGCCAGCGCCCGCTCAGCGTTAATGAACACTGAAGCTTTCTTT.

In this sample, this clonotype turned up many times. This sequence joins TRBV12-3 or TRBV12-4 and TRBJ1-2; D gene uncertain. The CDR3 runs 12 residues. V dropped 5 bases and J dropped 4 bases, with 8 bases sitting between them. The CDR3 DNA reads as TGTGCCAGCAGTCCCGGCGGCTATGGCTACACCTTC. Amino acid sequence: CASSPGGYGYTF.

This clonotype was detected many times. This rearrangement joins TRBV24-1 to TRBJ2-6; D not resolved. Trimming removed 3 bases at V and 2 bases at J, with 10 bases between. CDR3 length: 16 amino acids. In germline, CDR1 is KGHDR, CDR2 SFDVKD. Here the CDR3 DNA reads TGTGCCACCAGTGATGGAGCCGAAGCTGGGGCCAACGTCCTGACTTTC. This encodes CATSDGAEAGANVLTF.

In its sample, this clonotype was seen many times. The V gene is TRBV29-1, the J gene TRBJ2-1, with D possibly being TRBD2 (5 bases). This CDR3 has 13 amino acids. Germline CDR1 is SQVTM and CDR2 is ANQGSEA. The V gene lost 8 bases and the J gene lost 0 bases, with 11 bases spanning the gap. In DNA form, the CDR3 reads TGCAGCTTAACTAGGTCCTCCTACAATGAGCAGTTCTTC. Residues: CSLTRSSYNEQFF.

Many counts were recorded for this clonotype. CDR3 nucleotide sequence: TGCGCCAGCAGCCAAGATGTGGGGGCCCGAACGAACACCGGGGAGCTGTTTTTT. Translated, it gives CASSQDVGARTNTGELFF. The genes are TRBV4-1 and TRBJ2-2; TRBD1 is a possible D gene (6 bases). Trimming took 0 bases from V and 0 from J, leaving 14 bases between them. The CDR3 length is 18 residues. Per germline, CDR1 MGHRA and CDR2 YSYEKL.

This clonotype was counted between two and nine times. The chain joins TRBV2 to TRBJ2-7, with 11 bases that match TRBD2. Unmatched junction bases numbered 16, after V lost 5 bases and J lost 4 bases. Per the germline V gene, CDR1 is SNHLY and CDR2 is FYNNEI. The CDR3 runs 18 residues. The CDR3 sequence is CASSPGLAGRLRDYEQYF. CDR3 sequence (DNA): TGTGCCAGCAGTCCAGGACTAGCGGGCCGGTTGAGGGATTACGAGCAGTACTTC.

The sample holds many counts of this clonotype. This chain joins TRBV12-3 or TRBV12-4 and TRBJ1-1, with TRBD1 matching over 7 bases. CDR3 size: 15 residues. Trimming at V came to 2 bases and at J to 2 bases, leaving 5 bases not matched to a gene. CDR3 sequence: CASSLMGQRNTEAFF. CDR3 coding DNA: TGTGCCAGCAGTTTAATGGGACAGAGAAACACTGAAGCTTTCTTT.

In this sample, this clonotype turned up many times. The chain joins TRBV12-3 or TRBV12-4 to TRBJ1-1; D gene ambiguous. The ends were cut back, 6 bases at V and 6 bases at J, with 17 bases in the middle. CDR3 length: 14 amino acids. This CDR3 is CASSLRHQAPEAFF. CDR3 nucleotide sequence: TGTGCCAGCAGCTTACGCCACCAAGCGCCTGAAGCTTTCTTT.

This clonotype was counted many times. The chain is built from TRBV7-2 and TRBJ1-2; 8 positions match TRBD1. With V trimmed by 3 bases and J by 4 bases, 1 base remained unmatched. Germline assignment: CDR1 SGHTA and CDR2 FQGNSA. The CDR3 has 13 amino acids. CDR3 amino acids: CASSLDRAYGYTF. The DNA for the CDR3 is TGTGCCAGCAGCTTGGACAGGGCCTATGGCTACACCTTC. The variable domain in full, completed from reference TRBV7-2 and TRBJ1-2, reads GAGVSQSPSNKVTEKGKDVELRCDPISGHTALYWYRQSLGQGLEFLIYFQGNSAPDKSGLPSDRFSAERTGGSVSTLTIQRTQQEDSAVYLCASSLDRAYGYTFGSGTRLTVV.

This clonotype was observed many times. V and J are TRBV7-9 and TRBJ1-1, with D perhaps matching TRBD1 (6 bases). V was trimmed by 5 bases and J by 3 bases, leaving 19 bases between them. Germline V gene sequence: CDR1 SEHNR, CDR2 FQNEAQ (reference sequence). The CDR3 loop spans 16 amino acids. The CDR3 region is CASSDARGKGDTEAFF. In DNA, the CDR3 is TGTGCCAGCAGCGACGCCCGGGGGAAGGGGGACACTGAAGCTTTCTTT.

This clonotype was counted at least ten times. The rearrangement joins TRBV10-3 to TRBJ2-3; D could derive from TRBD1 or TRBD2 (5 bases each). The CDR3 totals 14 residues. The ends were cut back, 5 bases at V and 5 bases at J, with 14 bases in the middle. Germline CDR1 reads ENHRY; CDR2 reads SYGVKD. The CDR3 reads CAISNSGTRDTQYF. The CDR3 nucleotides are TGTGCCATCAGTAACTCCGGGACCAGAGATACGCAGTATTTT.

The V gene is TRBV24-1, the J gene TRBJ2-7; 8 nucleotides line up with TRBD2. CDR3 size: 15 residues. J gave up 0 bases and V 4 bases, and 4 bases lay outside the gene matches. Per the germline V gene, CDR1 is KGHDR and CDR2 is SFDVKD. CDR3 in DNA: TGTGCCACCAGTGAGACAACTAGCGGCTCCTACGAGCAGTACTTC. Its protein is CATSETTSGSYEQYF.

The table lists this clonotype with many counts. The rearrangement uses TRBV6-4 and TRBJ2-3, with D perhaps given as TRBD1 or TRBD2 (5 bases each). The CDR3 loop spans 13 amino acids. The V gene's germline CDR1 is MRHNA and CDR2 SNTAGT. Trimming removed 4 bases at V and 0 bases at J, with 5 bases between. CDR3 residues: CASSGDSTDTQYF. In DNA form, the CDR3 reads TGTGCCAGCAGTGGGGACAGCACAGATACGCAGTATTTT.

The genes are TRBV30 and TRBJ2-3; 14 nucleotides match TRBD2. Trimming removed 1 base from V and 6 bases from J; junction bases left unmatched: 3. The CDR3 spans 15 residues. The germline CDR1 and CDR2 sequences are GTSNPN and SVGIG (reference sequence). The CDR3 here is CAWSETSGRVDTQYF. In nucleotides, the CDR3 is TGTGCCTGGAGTGAGACTAGCGGGAGGGTCGATACGCAGTATTTT. Supplemented by reference TRBV30 and TRBJ2-3, the full variable domain reads SQTIHQWPATLVQPVGSPLSLECTVEGTSNPNLYWYRQAAGRGLQLLFYSVGIGQISSEVPQNLSASRPQDRQFILSSKKLLLSDSGFYLCAWSETSGRVDTQYFGPGTRLTVL.

This clonotype was recorded at least ten times. The V gene is TRBV7-2, the J gene TRBJ2-2; 7 bases are a match to TRBD2. The CDR3 has 16 amino acids. Germline CDR1 is SGHTA and CDR2 is FQGNSA. V lost 2 bases to trimming and J lost 7 bases; unmatched junction nucleotides: 10. CDR3 DNA sequence: TGTGCCAGCAGCTTAAACGCGGGAGCCTCGGGCGGGGAGCTGTTTTTT. It encodes CASSLNAGASGGELFF.

This clonotype has a count of ten or more. The J gene is TRBJ2-3, the V gene TRBV20-1, with D possibly matching TRBD1 (6 bases). This CDR3 is 15 amino acids long. V was pared by 2 bases and J by 2 bases, with 14 bases between. Germline values: CDR1 DFQATT, CDR2 SNEGSKA (reference sequence). CDR3 coding DNA: TGCAGTGCTAGACAAAAAGTGGGACACACAGATACGCAGTATTTT. Its protein product is CSARQKVGHTDTQYF.

The genes are TRBV25-1 and TRBJ2-2; D is unclear. The CDR3 is 11 residues long. The germline V and J ends were trimmed by 0 bases and 7 bases, with 0 bases remaining between them. Germline CDR1 and CDR2: MGHDK and SYGVNS. The DNA of the CDR3 is TGTGCCAGCAGTGAATACGGGGAGCTGTTTTTT. It translates to CASSEYGELFF. The full variable domain, rest sourced from reference TRBV25-1 and TRBJ2-2, is EADIYQTPRYLVIGTGKKITLECSQTMGHDKMYWYQQDPGMELHLIHYSYGVNSTEKGDLSSESTVSRIRTEHFPLTLESARPSHTSQYLCASSEYGELFFGEGSRLTVL.

This clonotype was counted at least ten times. The V gene is TRBV9, the J gene TRBJ2-2; D is ambiguous. The CDR3 is 13 residues long. Between the trimmed V and J ends, which lost 5 bases and 4 bases, there was a span of 9 bases. CDR1 and CDR2 from the germline V gene are SGDLS and YYNGEE. CDR3 sequence reads: CASRAPVTGELFF. The CDR3 region has the DNA TGTGCCAGCAGGGCACCCGTCACCGGGGAGCTGTTTTTT.

This clonotype appeared many times. This chain uses TRBV6-2 or TRBV6-3 with TRBJ1-5; a weak D match, TRBD1 (5 bases). The CDR3 covers 15 residues. The V gene's germline CDR1 is MNHEY and CDR2 SVGEGT. Trimming removed 5 bases from V and 6 bases from J, with 17 bases in between. The CDR3, as DNA: TGTGCCAGCAGTATGGGGCGGAATTCTCGTCAGCCCCAGCATTTT. This encodes CASSMGRNSRQPQHF.

In its sample, this clonotype was seen many times. V usage is TRBV6-1 and J usage is TRBJ2-1; 8 bases fit TRBD1. This CDR3 has 14 residues. CDR1 and CDR2 from the germline V gene are MNHNS and SASEGT. The J segment lost 2 bases and the V segment lost 7 bases, leaving 4 bases of the junction unmatched. The DNA of the CDR3 is TGTGCCAGCACGCGACAGGGGCCCTACAATGAGCAGTTCTTC. The encoded protein is CASTRQGPYNEQFF.

This clonotype was observed at least ten times. The gene calls are TRBV12-3 or TRBV12-4 and TRBJ2-7; 8 nucleotides match TRBD2. V lost 5 bases, J lost 2 bases, and 17 bases stayed unmatched. The CDR3 is 18 residues long. CDR3 sequence: CASSPDGGGVPRPYEQYF. CDR3 bases: TGTGCCAGCAGTCCAGACGGGGGGGGAGTTCCCCGACCCTACGAGCAGTACTTC.

This clonotype was detected ten times or more. The chain couples TRBV6-1 to TRBJ2-3; D is ambiguous. V dropped 7 bases and J dropped 2 bases, with 10 bases sitting between them. There are 13 residues in the CDR3. CDR1 MNHNS and CDR2 SASEGT come from the germline V gene. CDR3 sequence reads: CASKGLTTDTQYF. CDR3 DNA sequence: TGTGCCAGCAAAGGGCTAACCACAGATACGCAGTATTTT.

This clonotype was seen many times. The chain links TRBV2 to TRBJ2-7; D is unclear. The CDR3 has 12 amino acids. Germline V gene lookup returns CDR1 SNHLY and CDR2 FYNNEI. The V end lost 8 bases, the J end lost 5 bases, and 13 bases lay between the germline ends. CDR3 nucleotide sequence: TGTGCCAGCCGCCGGTTCCGGGACGAGCAGTACGTC. It translates to CASRRFRDEQYV.

This clonotype was detected many times. The V call is TRBV29-1, the J call TRBJ2-5, with D perhaps matching TRBD2 (5 bases). Trimming left V 4 bases short and J 3 bases short, with 12 bases between. Germline CDR1 SQVTM, CDR2 ANQGSEA. The CDR3 has 13 residues. This CDR3 reads CSVGGLSEETQYF. The CDR3 region has the DNA TGCAGCGTTGGCGGACTCTCTGAAGAGACCCAGTACTTC.

In its sample, this clonotype was seen many times. V and J are TRBV6-5 and TRBJ2-7; the D gene is possibly TRBD2 (6 bases). The V end lost 4 bases, the J end lost 7 bases, and 17 bases lay between the germline ends. Germline V gene lookup returns CDR1 MNHEY and CDR2 SVGAGI. This CDR3 has 14 residues. In nucleotides, the CDR3 is TGTGCCAGCAGTTTACAGGACCCGCGGGGTGAGCAGTACTTC. Amino acids: CASSLQDPRGEQYF.

This clonotype was detected many times. The chain couples TRBV7-3 to TRBJ1-6, with 10 positions matching TRBD1. This CDR3 is built from 15 residues. The germline V gene encodes CDR1 SGHTA and CDR2 FQGTGA. Trimming cost V 4 bases and J 7 bases; bases outside gene matches: 4. As DNA, the CDR3 is TGTGCCAGCAGCTCCCGGGGACAGGGGAATTCACCCCTCCACTTT. This codes for CASSSRGQGNSPLHF.

The chain couples TRBV30 to TRBJ2-1; 10 bases match TRBD2. The CDR3 consists of 15 residues. After removal of 1 base from V and 3 bases from J, the junction contained 3 bases not matched to a gene. Germline CDR1 GTSNPN, CDR2 SVGIG (reference sequence). CDR3 loop: CAWSALAGDYNEQFF. CDR3 DNA: TGTGCCTGGAGTGCTCTAGCGGGGGACTACAATGAGCAGTTCTTC.

This clonotype occurred a few times. CDR3 DNA: TGCGCCAGCAGCCGGGACAGGGGGACAGCAACTAATGAAAAACTGTTTTTT. It yields the protein CASSRDRGTATNEKLFF. This chain uses TRBV5-1 with TRBJ1-4; TRBD1 matches 11 bases. Germline-derived CDR1 and CDR2 are SGHRS and YFSETQ. V shed 4 bases and J 0 bases; nucleotides not matched to a gene: 5. This CDR3 is 17 amino acids long. Supplemented by reference TRBV5-1 and TRBJ1-4, the full variable domain reads KAGVTQTPRYLIKTRGQQVTLSCSPISGHRSVSWYQQTPGQGLQFLFEYFSETQRNKGNFPGRFSGRQFSNSRSEMNVSTLELGDSALYLCASSRDRGTATNEKLFFGSGTQLSVL.

The table lists this clonotype with many counts. CDR3 in amino acids: CASSLDQGFNQPQHF. In nucleotides, the CDR3 is TGTGCCAGCAGCTTGGATCAGGGCTTCAATCAGCCCCAGCATTTT. The rearrangement links TRBV7-6 to TRBJ1-5; tentatively, D is TRBD1 (5 bases). CDR1 and CDR2 (germline): SGHVS, FNYEAQ. Trimming took off 3 bases at V and 3 bases at J, with 12 bases between the two ends. The CDR3 is made up of 15 amino acids.